A selection of T cell receptor beta chains follows, all from one sample in a study of shared clonotypes between healthy human individuals. Clones were read by immunoSEQ multiplex PCR, and TCRdb kept only the in-frame ones, dropping some. Here the sample spans approximately 2,000,000 clones, 80% to 95% being singletons. The sample was naive CD4+ T cells from PBMCs. These receptor sequences come from a young man in good health. Some clones in this sample may be carry-over from other donors' samples. Each CDR3 is given with its conserved first and last residue. The order of the fields is J gene, V gene, clone size, D gene, CDR3 DNA, CDR3 protein. The D gene is left open where the match is weak. Some rows have no size entry. The others give once, few or many, or a class for an expanded clone.

j_call: TRBJ1-2; v_call: TRBV18; clone_size: -; d_call: -; cdr3_nt: TGTGCCAGCTCATCGCAACCGGGACACCTTAACTATGGCTACACCTTC; cdr3_aa: CASSSQPGHLNYGYTF
j_call: TRBJ1-5; v_call: TRBV6-6; clone_size: -; d_call: TRBD1; cdr3_nt: TGTGCCAGCAGCTGGACAGGGGGTAATCAGCCCCAGCATTTT; cdr3_aa: CASSWTGGNQPQHF
j_call: TRBJ2-2; v_call: TRBV9; clone_size: few; d_call: TRBD1; cdr3_nt: TGTGCCAGCAGCGCCCGGACAGGGACTAACACCGGGGAGCTGTTTTTT; cdr3_aa: CASSARTGTNTGELFF
j_call: TRBJ1-1; v_call: TRBV5-1; clone_size: -; d_call: -; cdr3_nt: TGCGCCAGCAGCCGTTTGACAGGTACCGGGAACACTGAAGCTTTCTTT; cdr3_aa: CASSRLTGTGNTEAFF
j_call: TRBJ1-5; v_call: TRBV27; clone_size: -; d_call: -; cdr3_nt: TGTGCCAGCAGTTCCCCCATCCGCAATCAGCCCCAGCATTTT; cdr3_aa: CASSSPIRNQPQHF
j_call: TRBJ2-1; v_call: TRBV6-1; clone_size: once; d_call: TRBD2; cdr3_nt: TGTGCCAGCAGTGAAGCGCTTCGAGGAACTAGCGGGAGCAATGAGCAGTTCTTC; cdr3_aa: CASSEALRGTSGSNEQFF
j_call: TRBJ2-3; v_call: TRBV4-2; clone_size: -; d_call: TRBD2; cdr3_nt: TGTGCCAGCAGCCAGCGGACTAGCGGGGTACCTAGCACAGATACGCAGTATTTT; cdr3_aa: CASSQRTSGVPSTDTQYF
j_call: TRBJ1-1; v_call: TRBV6-6; clone_size: -; d_call: -; cdr3_nt: TGTGCCAGCAGTTACCCGGGCAGGGAAGCTTTCTTT; cdr3_aa: CASSYPGREAFF
j_call: TRBJ2-1; v_call: TRBV7-2; clone_size: -; d_call: TRBD2; cdr3_nt: TGTGCCAGCAGCCCAGGACTAGCATACAATGAGCAGTTCTTC; cdr3_aa: CASSPGLAYNEQFF
j_call: TRBJ1-5; v_call: TRBV5-1; clone_size: -; d_call: -; cdr3_nt: TGCGCCAGCAGCTCGGGGGCCGGCAATCAGCCCCAGCATTTT; cdr3_aa: CASSSGAGNQPQHF
j_call: TRBJ1-3; v_call: TRBV9; clone_size: -; d_call: -; cdr3_nt: TGTGCCAGCAGCGTAGATAGGGGATCTGGAAACACCATATATTTT; cdr3_aa: CASSVDRGSGNTIYF
j_call: TRBJ2-7; v_call: TRBV18; clone_size: -; d_call: -; cdr3_nt: TGTGCCAGCTCACCAACATACGGGGAGCAGTACTTC; cdr3_aa: CASSPTYGEQYF
j_call: TRBJ1-1; v_call: TRBV5-1; clone_size: -; d_call: TRBD1; cdr3_nt: TGCGCCAGCAGCTTGGTGCGTCCAGGGGGGGACACTGAAGCTTTCTTT; cdr3_aa: CASSLVRPGGDTEAFF
j_call: TRBJ2-7; v_call: TRBV5-5; clone_size: -; d_call: -; cdr3_nt: TGTGCCAGCAGCTTGGTTGGGGGCGTGGGCGAGCAGTACTTC; cdr3_aa: CASSLVGGVGEQYF
j_call: TRBJ1-1; v_call: TRBV19; clone_size: -; d_call: TRBD1; cdr3_nt: TGTGCCAGTAGTATAGATCATAGAGGGGGCAATGAAGCTTTCTTT; cdr3_aa: CASSIDHRGGNEAFF
j_call: TRBJ2-1; v_call: TRBV5-1; clone_size: once; d_call: -; cdr3_nt: TGCGCCAGCTGTTACACGGACTCCTCCGGGGGCCCCTACAATGAGCAGTTCTTC; cdr3_aa: CASCYTDSSGGPYNEQFF
j_call: TRBJ1-4; v_call: TRBV28; clone_size: -; d_call: TRBD1; cdr3_nt: TGTGCCAGCAGGGCAGGACAGGACCGTGAAAAACTGTTTTTT; cdr3_aa: CASRAGQDREKLFF
j_call: TRBJ1-3; v_call: TRBV6-5; clone_size: few; d_call: -; cdr3_nt: TGTGCCAGCAGTTACGGCAGCTCTGGAAACACCATATATTTT; cdr3_aa: CASSYGSSGNTIYF
j_call: TRBJ1-4; v_call: TRBV5-1; clone_size: -; d_call: TRBD1; cdr3_nt: TGCGCCAGCAGCCCCGACAGGGTAACCGAAAAACTGTTTTTT; cdr3_aa: CASSPDRVTEKLFF
j_call: TRBJ2-7; v_call: TRBV2; clone_size: -; d_call: TRBD1; cdr3_nt: TGTGCCAGCACCGAGGATATAGGGACAGGGCAGTACTTC; cdr3_aa: CASTEDIGTGQYF
j_call: TRBJ1-2; v_call: TRBV7-9; clone_size: -; d_call: -; cdr3_nt: TGTGCCAGCAGCTTAAAGCAGGGCAACTATGGCTACACCTTC; cdr3_aa: CASSLKQGNYGYTF
j_call: TRBJ2-4; v_call: TRBV18; clone_size: -; d_call: TRBD1; cdr3_nt: TGTGCCAGCTCACCGAACCAGGGGGACATTCAGTACTTC; cdr3_aa: CASSPNQGDIQYF
j_call: TRBJ2-7; v_call: TRBV2; clone_size: -; d_call: -; cdr3_nt: TGTGCCAGCATGACGGGACAAGGGACCTACGAGCAGTACTTC; cdr3_aa: CASMTGQGTYEQYF
j_call: TRBJ1-5; v_call: TRBV27; clone_size: -; d_call: -; cdr3_nt: TGTGCCAGCAGTACAGGACAAAATAGCAATCAGCCCCAGCATTTT; cdr3_aa: CASSTGQNSNQPQHF
j_call: TRBJ2-5; v_call: TRBV5-6; clone_size: -; d_call: -; cdr3_nt: TGTGCCAGCAGCTTCAGGGGAGGGCAAGAGACCCAGTACTTC; cdr3_aa: CASSFRGGQETQYF
j_call: TRBJ2-1; v_call: TRBV30; clone_size: -; d_call: -; cdr3_nt: TGTGCCTCACGCCCCTTTGGTAGGGGGGTCAATGAGCAGTTCTTC; cdr3_aa: CASRPFGRGVNEQFF
j_call: TRBJ1-1; v_call: TRBV7-9; clone_size: few; d_call: -; cdr3_nt: TGTGCCAGCAGCTTAGACTGGATTTGGGCTGAAGCTTTCTTT; cdr3_aa: CASSLDWIWAEAFF
j_call: TRBJ2-7; v_call: TRBV28; clone_size: -; d_call: -; cdr3_nt: TGTGCCAGCAGTTTGTGGACAGGGAGGGCCTACGAGCAGTACTTC; cdr3_aa: CASSLWTGRAYEQYF
j_call: TRBJ1-4; v_call: TRBV2; clone_size: few; d_call: -; cdr3_nt: TGTGCCAGCAGGATGGAGAATGAAAAACTGTTTTTT; cdr3_aa: CASRMENEKLFF
j_call: TRBJ1-1; v_call: TRBV10-3; clone_size: -; d_call: -; cdr3_nt: TGTGCCATCAGGGCGGGACGGGGGAACACTGAAGCTTTCTTT; cdr3_aa: CAIRAGRGNTEAFF
j_call: TRBJ2-1; v_call: TRBV4-1; clone_size: -; d_call: -; cdr3_nt: TGCGCCAGCAGCCCCAGCCCGATCGGCAGGGGGGTAGGGCATGAGCAGTTCTTC; cdr3_aa: CASSPSPIGRGVGHEQFF
j_call: TRBJ2-3; v_call: TRBV7-2; clone_size: -; d_call: -; cdr3_nt: TGTGCCAGCCCGGGGGTCAGAAGCACAGATACGCAGTATTTT; cdr3_aa: CASPGVRSTDTQYF
j_call: TRBJ1-1; v_call: TRBV18; clone_size: once; d_call: -; cdr3_nt: TGTGCCAGCTCACGGCGGGCTGAAGCTTTCTTT; cdr3_aa: CASSRRAEAFF
j_call: TRBJ2-7; v_call: TRBV9; clone_size: -; d_call: TRBD1; cdr3_nt: TGTGCCAGCAGCCCTCAGACAGGGGGCGAGCAGTACTTC; cdr3_aa: CASSPQTGGEQYF
j_call: TRBJ1-5; v_call: TRBV18; clone_size: -; d_call: -; cdr3_nt: TGTGCCAGCTCACCTGAGGGGGGTAATCAGCCCCAGCATTTT; cdr3_aa: CASSPEGGNQPQHF
j_call: TRBJ2-3; v_call: TRBV20-1; clone_size: once; d_call: -; cdr3_nt: TGCACGTCTGATACGCAGTATTTT; cdr3_aa: CTSDTQYF
j_call: TRBJ2-1; v_call: TRBV4-2; clone_size: -; d_call: TRBD2; cdr3_nt: TGTGCCAGCAGCCCCACGGGGGGGAATTACTACAATGAGCAGTTCTTC; cdr3_aa: CASSPTGGNYYNEQFF
j_call: TRBJ2-1; v_call: TRBV10-3; clone_size: -; d_call: TRBD2; cdr3_nt: TGTGCCATCAGTGACTTCGCCGGGAGGGCGTTCAATGAGCAGTTCTTC; cdr3_aa: CAISDFAGRAFNEQFF
j_call: TRBJ2-5; v_call: TRBV11-1; clone_size: -; d_call: TRBD1; cdr3_nt: TGTGCCAGCAGCTTAATGGGACAGGGGGAGCGAGAGACCCAGTACTTC; cdr3_aa: CASSLMGQGERETQYF
j_call: TRBJ2-3; v_call: TRBV7-9; clone_size: -; d_call: -; cdr3_nt: TGTGCCAGCAGCAACGCAGATACGCAGTATTTT; cdr3_aa: CASSNADTQYF
j_call: TRBJ2-1; v_call: TRBV7-9; clone_size: -; d_call: -; cdr3_nt: TGTGCCAGCAGCTCGCTAGCGAATGAGCAGTTCTTC; cdr3_aa: CASSSLANEQFF
j_call: TRBJ1-5; v_call: TRBV23-1; clone_size: -; d_call: -; cdr3_nt: TGCGCCAGCAGTCATGCCGGGACTAGGGGCAATCAGCCCCAGCATTTT; cdr3_aa: CASSHAGTRGNQPQHF
j_call: TRBJ2-2; v_call: TRBV18; clone_size: -; d_call: -; cdr3_nt: TGTGCCAGCTCACCGTCTCACGGGGGCACCACCGGGGAGCTGTTTTTT; cdr3_aa: CASSPSHGGTTGELFF
j_call: TRBJ2-5; v_call: TRBV6-1; clone_size: -; d_call: TRBD1; cdr3_nt: TGTGCCAGCGGCCGGGACAGGGTCCAAGAGACCCAGTACTTC; cdr3_aa: CASGRDRVQETQYF
j_call: TRBJ2-3; v_call: TRBV5-6; clone_size: -; d_call: -; cdr3_nt: TGTGCCAGCAGCTTGGGCCCGGCGGATACGCAGTATTTT; cdr3_aa: CASSLGPADTQYF
j_call: TRBJ1-1; v_call: TRBV19; clone_size: -; d_call: TRBD1; cdr3_nt: TGTGCCAGTAGTTTACTGACAGGGGAGACTGAAGCTTTCTTT; cdr3_aa: CASSLLTGETEAFF
j_call: TRBJ2-1; v_call: TRBV30; clone_size: -; d_call: TRBD2; cdr3_nt: TGTGCCTGGAGTGGGGAGGGGCATCAAAACAAGGGGAATGAGCAGTTCTTC; cdr3_aa: CAWSGEGHQNKGNEQFF
j_call: TRBJ2-7; v_call: TRBV6-5; clone_size: -; d_call: TRBD1; cdr3_nt: TGTGCCAGCTTGACCCGGAGGCAGGGGGCCTTCGAGCAGTACTTC; cdr3_aa: CASLTRRQGAFEQYF
j_call: TRBJ2-1; v_call: TRBV29-1; clone_size: -; d_call: -; cdr3_nt: TGCAGCGTTGAGTGGCTAGCCGCCGAGCAGTTCTTC; cdr3_aa: CSVEWLAAEQFF
j_call: TRBJ2-2; v_call: TRBV6-5; clone_size: once; d_call: TRBD1; cdr3_nt: TGTGCCAGCAGTTCGGGACAGCTATTGAACACCGGGGAGCTGTTTTTT; cdr3_aa: CASSSGQLLNTGELFF
j_call: TRBJ2-2; v_call: TRBV9; clone_size: -; d_call: -; cdr3_nt: TGTGCCAGCAGCGTAGTTCCCGGGAACACCGGGGAGCTGTTTTTT; cdr3_aa: CASSVVPGNTGELFF
j_call: TRBJ2-7; v_call: TRBV6-5; clone_size: -; d_call: TRBD1; cdr3_nt: TGTGCCAGCAGTTACAGGGACAGGGCGGACGAGCAGTACTTC; cdr3_aa: CASSYRDRADEQYF
j_call: TRBJ2-5; v_call: TRBV7-2; clone_size: -; d_call: -; cdr3_nt: TGTGCCAGCAGCTTATCCGTTATGGCGGCTCAAGAGACCCAGTACTTC; cdr3_aa: CASSLSVMAAQETQYF
j_call: TRBJ2-3; v_call: TRBV2; clone_size: -; d_call: -; cdr3_nt: TGTGCCAGCAGTATACAGGGCCCCACAGATACGCAGTATTTT; cdr3_aa: CASSIQGPTDTQYF
j_call: TRBJ2-1; v_call: TRBV28; clone_size: -; d_call: TRBD1; cdr3_nt: TGTGCCAGCAGTTCAGGGGGTTACTACAATGAGCAGTTCTTC; cdr3_aa: CASSSGGYYNEQFF
j_call: TRBJ1-2; v_call: TRBV28; clone_size: -; d_call: -; cdr3_nt: TGTGCCAGCACCGGCAACTATGGCTACACCTTC; cdr3_aa: CASTGNYGYTF
j_call: TRBJ2-2; v_call: TRBV2; clone_size: -; d_call: -; cdr3_nt: TGTGCCAGCAGGAGGGCAGGACAAACCGGGGAGCTGTTTTTT; cdr3_aa: CASRRAGQTGELFF